This T cell receptor beta chain was documented in a study of blood T cells in healthy people across ages. Whole-study results and caveats: It was the long-lived donors that had more naive CD4+ cells and higher diversity than aged donors. Older age coincided with a roughly linear decline in TCR beta diversity per million T cells.

Together with a sample-barcoded 5' primer, a J-beta primer mix was included in a second PCR lasting about 6 to 12 cycles. A template-switch adaptor that had 12 random nucleotides put a tag on each cDNA molecule. TCRdb reanalysed the 5' RACE reads using MiXCR and keeps one entry per CDR3 protein. The data show over 600,000 distinct CDR3 sequences, around 21% seen once. A note on this clonotype: Its specificity is unknown.

The CDR3 has 18 residues. Germline lookup yields CDR1 MDHEN and CDR2 SYDVKM. After removal of 1 base from V and 1 base from J, the junction contained 8 bases not matched to a gene. With each sample, at least 5 micrograms of total RNA were extracted. The chain couples TRBV28 to TRBJ2-3; 10 bases fit TRBD2. This sequence originates from an older man in good health. What was sequenced was blood. CDR3: CASSLYASGSWGTDTQYF. In DNA, the CDR3 is TGTGCCAGCAGTTTATACGCTAGCGGGAGTTGGGGCACAGATACGCAGTATTTT.